This T cell receptor beta chain stems from a study of cytomegalovirus exposure and HLA in healthy donors. Study as a whole: Around 180 million T cells yielded over 90 million unique TCR beta sequences in earlier analysis.

This clone has a single count. PCR involved 60 Vbeta and 13 Jbeta primers. Profiled with immunoSEQ multiplex PCR; TCRdb holds only in-frame clones, not every one. Among 95,000 to 150,000 clones listed, 50% to 80% were seen once. Germline-derived CDR1 and CDR2 are SGHTA and FQGNSA. Trimming removed 3 bases from V and 5 bases from J, with 10 bases in between. The CDR3 runs to 13 residues. At sampling all donors were nominally healthy, likely with unrecorded immune exposures. The source is a woman in her forties in good health and CMV-seropositive. The chain combines TRBV7-2 with TRBJ1-2; TRBD1 is a possible D gene (6 bases). Sequenced: PBMCs. The CDR3 coding sequence is TGTGCCAGCAGCTTTCAGGGGAGTTATGGCTACACCTTC. Protein product: CASSFQGSYGYTF.